This entry lists 11 T cell receptor beta chains sequenced from one sample in a study of shared clonotypes between healthy human individuals. Only in-frame clones appear in the TCRdb table, and some are missing; sequencing was by immunoSEQ multiplex PCR. The sample carries about 470,000 clones, around 79% recorded once. Sequenced: PBMCs. The receptors derive from a woman aged 40-49 years in good health. Some clones in this sample may be carry-over from other donors' samples.

This clone came up once. The chain is built from TRBV18 and TRBJ2-7; TRBD2 is a possible D gene (5 bases). The CDR3 sequence is 14 residues long. In germline, CDR1 is KGHSH, CDR2 LQKENI. V lost 3 bases, J lost 3 bases, and 12 bases lay in between. Here the CDR3 reads CASSPPDLRYEQYF. The CDR3 nucleotides are TGTGCCAGCTCACCCCCGGACTTACGCTACGAGCAGTACTTC. The variable domain in full, completed from reference TRBV18 and TRBJ2-7, reads NAGVMQNPRHLVRRRGQEARLRCSPMKGHSHVYWYRQLPEEGLKFMVYLQKENIIDESGMPKERFSAEFPKEGPSILRIQQVVRGDSAAYFCASSPPDLRYEQYFGPGTRLTVT.

CDR3 sequence: CASSQSGGPYNEQFF. DNA of the CDR3: TGTGCCAGCAGCCAAAGCGGGGGCCCCTACAATGAGCAGTTCTTC. V is TRBV14 and J is TRBJ2-1; 8 bases align to TRBD2. The CDR3 extends over 15 amino acids. Looked up from germline, CDR1 is SGHDN and CDR2 is FVKESK. The ends lost 2 bases at V and 2 bases at J; junction bases unmatched: 2. Looking up the rest from reference TRBV14 and TRBJ2-1 gives the full variable domain: EAGVTQFPSHSVIEKGQTVTLRCDPISGHDNLYWYRRVMGKEIKFLLHFVKESKQDESGMPNNRFLAERTGGTYSTLKVQPAELEDSGVYFCASSQSGGPYNEQFFGPGTRLTVL.

A few counts support this clone. This chain joins TRBV11-1 and TRBJ2-7; TRBD2 agrees at 12 bases. Per germline, CDR1 SGHAT and CDR2 FQDESV (reference sequence). This CDR3 has 14 residues. Losses at the gene ends were 3 bases for V and 5 bases for J; bases not matched to a gene: 2. The CDR3 DNA sequence: TGTGCCAGCAGCTTGGGACTAGCGGGCGACGAGCAGTACTTC. Protein sequence: CASSLGLAGDEQYF. The full variable domain, completed using reference TRBV11-1 and TRBJ2-7, is EAEVAQSPRYKITEKSQAVAFWCDPISGHATLYWYRQILGQGPELLVQFQDESVVDDSQLPKDRFSAERLKGVDSTLKIQPAELGDSAMYLCASSLGLAGDEQYFGPGTRLTVT.

This clone was recorded a few times. The rearrangement links TRBV10-3 to TRBJ1-5; the D gene is possibly TRBD1 (5 bases). From germline, CDR1 is ENHRY and CDR2 SYGVKD. The CDR3 loop spans 18 amino acids. V was pared by 0 bases and J by 2 bases, with 17 bases between. The CDR3 coding sequence is TGTGCCATCAGTGAGTCTAGGGGAGGGATCGGGGGCAATCAGCCCCAGCATTTT. As protein: CAISESRGGIGGNQPQHF.

The rearrangement links TRBV5-1 to TRBJ2-1; possibly TRBD1 or TRBD2 for D (6 bases each). In germline, CDR1 is SGHRS, CDR2 YFSETQ. Trimming shortened V by 4 bases and J by 8 bases, and 16 bases separated the two germline ends. The CDR3 runs 14 residues. The CDR3 is CASSPQDGGDEQFF. The CDR3 DNA is TGCGCCAGCAGCCCCCAGGACGGGGGCGATGAGCAGTTCTTC.

The J gene is TRBJ1-6, the V gene TRBV5-1; no firm D call. The germline CDR1 and CDR2 sequences are SGHRS and YFSETQ. The CDR3 is 14 amino acids. V shed 0 bases and J shed 3 bases, with 4 bases lying between them. As DNA, the CDR3 is TGCGCCAGCAGCTTGGAAGGCTATAATTCACCCCTCCACTTT. Protein product: CASSLEGYNSPLHF.

The rearrangement links TRBV4-3 to TRBJ1-2; possible D gene TRBD1, 5 bases. The CDR3 is made up of 15 amino acids. Germline values: CDR1 LGHNA, CDR2 YSLEER. The V and J ends lost 0 bases and 3 bases respectively, with 11 bases between them. Here the CDR3 DNA reads TGCGCCAGCAGCCAAGATAGGGGCCGGGACTATGGCTACACCTTC. Protein: CASSQDRGRDYGYTF.

The genes are TRBV4-2 and TRBJ2-5; 13 positions match TRBD2. Per germline, CDR1 LGHNA and CDR2 YNFKEQ. After removal of 0 bases from V and 4 bases from J, the junction contained 5 bases not matched to a gene. The CDR3 totals 17 residues. CDR3 DNA: TGTGCCAGCAGCCAAGAGGTGGGGACTAGCGGGACAGAGACCCAGTACTTC. This sequence encodes CASSQEVGTSGTETQYF.

The V and J genes are TRBV7-3 and TRBJ2-3; 7 bases line up with TRBD2. Germline V gene data show CDR1 as SGHTA and CDR2 as FQGTGA. Trimming took 3 bases from V and 5 from J; bases not matched to a gene: 5. CDR3 length equals 14 residues. CDR3 sequence (DNA): TGTGCCAGCAGCTTCGCGGGAGCTGAAGATACGCAGTATTTT. The encoded protein is CASSFAGAEDTQYF.

The rearrangement uses TRBV11-2 and TRBJ2-3, with 10 positions matching TRBD2. Looked up from germline, CDR1 is SGHAT and CDR2 is FQNNGV. Trimming at V came to 5 bases and at J to 6 bases, leaving 8 bases not matched to a gene. This CDR3 is built from 15 residues. The CDR3 loop reads CASSDQREGWDTQYF. The CDR3 nucleotides are TGTGCCAGCAGCGACCAGCGGGAGGGGTGGGATACGCAGTATTTT.

This clone was observed a handful of times. The chain has TRBV4-2 and TRBJ1-1, with D possibly being TRBD1 (6 bases). CDR1 is LGHNA, CDR2 YNFKEQ, per germline. The CDR3 contains 14 residues. V lost 2 bases and J lost 3, with 10 bases in between. The CDR3 DNA is TGTGCCAGCAGCCAACAGGAGGGGGACACTGAAGCTTTCTTT. Translating gives CASSQQEGDTEAFF.